Listed below are T cell receptor beta chains from one sample, sequenced in a study of T cell responses to AZD1222 COVID-19 vaccine. Sequencing was performed with immunoSEQ multiplex PCR; in TCRdb, only in-frame clones are kept and a portion is missing. The sample lists around 96,000 clones, approximately 91% occurring once. The sample here was peripheral blood, taken on day 0 of AZD1222 vaccination. All receptors come from an adult in good health. Both conserved end residues are part of each CDR3. Each record gives: V gene, clone size, D gene, J gene, CDR3 DNA, CDR3 protein. D genes are given only for firm matches. Rows give clone size only sometimes, using once, few, many, or a class for an expanded clone.

>TRBV7-2|-|TRBD1|TRBJ2-7
TGTGCCAGCAGCTTATCCCAGGGGGCGCACGGCGAGCAGTACTTC
CASSLSQGAHGEQYF
>TRBV30|-|-|TRBJ2-3
TGTGCCTGGAGGTTACAGGGAGGAGATACGCAGTATTTT
CAWRLQGGDTQYF
>TRBV25-1|-|-|TRBJ1-4
TGTGCCAGCAGTGTTCTTACCGGAAAACTGTTTTTT
CASSVLTGKLFF
>TRBV5-1|-|TRBD1|TRBJ1-1
TGCGCCAGCAGCTTGGATGCGGGACAGGGGCGAGGCACTGAAGCTTTCTTT
CASSLDAGQGRGTEAFF
>TRBV9|-|TRBD1|TRBJ2-1
TGTGCCAGCAGCCGGGACAGGGGGCTGGGTAATGAGCAGTTCTTC
CASSRDRGLGNEQFF
>TRBV7-2|-|TRBD2|TRBJ2-3
TGTGCCAGCAGCCCCACGGGCGGGGGAGCTACTAGCACAGATACGCAGTATTTT
CASSPTGGGATSTDTQYF
>TRBV12-5|once|TRBD1|TRBJ1-1
TGTGCTAGTGGTTTGATCGTTACAGGGGATAACACTGAAGCTTTCTTT
CASGLIVTGDNTEAFF
>TRBV6-5|-|-|TRBJ1-2
TGTGCCAGCAGCACCAGGGCGCGAGGGGGCTACACCTTC
CASSTRARGGYTF
>TRBV13|-|TRBD1|TRBJ2-7
TGTGCCAGCAGCCCGATCGGGACAGAAGGCTCCTACGAGCAGTACTTC
CASSPIGTEGSYEQYF
>TRBV9|-|-|TRBJ1-6
TGTGCCAGCTCGGATGGTTGGAATTCACCCCTCCAATTT
CASSDGWNSPLQF
>TRBV28|once|-|TRBJ2-3
TGTGCCAGCAGTAGGTCTGCAGGCACAGATACGCAGTATTTT
CASSRSAGTDTQYF
>TRBV10-1|-|-|TRBJ2-2
TGCGCCAGCAGTGATGCTGGCACCGGGGAGCTGTTTTTT
CASSDAGTGELFF
>TRBV6-6|few|TRBD1|TRBJ1-3
TGTGCCAGCAGTTTTACAGGGGCCCCCTCTGGAAACACCATATATTTT
CASSFTGAPSGNTIYF
>TRBV6-5|-|-|TRBJ2-7
TGTGCCAGCAGTCCCAGGGTTTCCTACGAGCAGTACTTC
CASSPRVSYEQYF
>TRBV29-1|-|-|TRBJ1-2
TGCAGCTTGGGGGGCTACACCTTC
CSLGGYTF
>TRBV30|-|TRBD2|TRBJ2-3
TGTGCCTGGAGTCCCCGGGGGACTAGCGGGACTACAGATACGCAGTATTTT
CAWSPRGTSGTTDTQYF
>TRBV6-5|-|-|TRBJ1-6
TGTGCCAGCAACGGACGGAATTCACCCCTCCACTTT
CASNGRNSPLHF
>TRBV4-1|-|-|TRBJ1-6
TGCGCCAGCAGCCAGTCAGTTTGGCCTAATTCACCCCTCCACTTT
CASSQSVWPNSPLHF
>TRBV11-2|-|-|TRBJ1-2
TGTGCCAGCAGCTTGGCCCGCGGCTACACCTTC
CASSLARGYTF
>TRBV4-2|-|-|TRBJ2-5
TGTGCCAGCAGGGCCAACTCCCAAGAGACCCAGTACTTC
CASRANSQETQYF
>TRBV7-3|-|TRBD1|TRBJ1-2
TGTGCCAGCAGCCCAGGGGGGTACAGGGCCACTGGCTACACCTTC
CASSPGGYRATGYTF
>TRBV10-1|-|-|TRBJ1-5
TGCGCCAGCTCAGGCAGCGTCAATCAGCCCCAGCATTTT
CASSGSVNQPQHF
>TRBV6-5|-|-|TRBJ2-7
TGTGCCAGCAGTTACCCGGGACAATACGAGCAGTACTTC
CASSYPGQYEQYF
>TRBV6-5|-|-|TRBJ1-2
TGTGCCAGCAGTCCGACAGGCTATGGCTACACCTTC
CASSPTGYGYTF
>TRBV6-5|once|TRBD1|TRBJ2-7
TGTGCCAGCAGGGGACAGGGGTCTTCCTACGAGCAGTACTTC
CASRGQGSSYEQYF
>TRBV30|-|-|TRBJ1-6
TGTGCCTGGGGTTTAAGTTCACCCCTCCACTTT
CAWGLSSPLHF
>TRBV19|-|-|TRBJ1-2
TGTGCCAGTAGTATAGCGACAGGATCCCTTGGCTACACCTTC
CASSIATGSLGYTF
>TRBV5-1|-|TRBD1|TRBJ1-1
TGCGCCAGCAGCGACGGACAGGGGGCCACTGAAGCTTTCTTT
CASSDGQGATEAFF
>TRBV25-1|-|-|TRBJ1-4
TGTGCCAGTTCCGGGACTCCAGAGAGGGTCAATGAAAAACTGTTTTTT
CASSGTPERVNEKLFF
>TRBV9|-|-|TRBJ2-5
TGTGCCAGCAGCGCTGCTTGGGGGGGGGCCGTAGAGACCCAGTACTTC
CASSAAWGGAVETQYF
>TRBV7-8|-|TRBD2|TRBJ2-7
TGTGCCAGCAGCAATAGCGGGGTAGGATCCTACGAGCAGTACTTC
CASSNSGVGSYEQYF
>TRBV7-2|-|-|TRBJ2-2
TGTGCCAGCAGCTTTCTTACTTTGAACACCGGGGAGCTGTTTTTT
CASSFLTLNTGELFF
>TRBV6-1|-|-|TRBJ1-6
TGTGCCAGCAGTGAAGCGCACAGTTATAATTCACCCCTCCACTTT
CASSEAHSYNSPLHF
>TRBV9|-|-|TRBJ1-1
TGTGCCAGCAGCGTAGGTATGGCCGATGAAGCTTTCTTT
CASSVGMADEAFF
>TRBV7-3|-|-|TRBJ2-2
TGTGCCAGCAGCATACAGGGTTCAACCGGGGAGCTGTTTTTT
CASSIQGSTGELFF
>TRBV4-2|once|-|TRBJ2-7
TGTGCCAGCAGCCAACCCGGACGGGAGTACGAGCAGTACTTC
CASSQPGREYEQYF
>TRBV12-3/TRBV12-4|-|-|TRBJ1-6
TGTGCCAGCACCCCGTGGGATAATTCACCCCTCCACTTT
CASTPWDNSPLHF
>TRBV18|-|-|TRBJ2-5
TGTGCCAGCTCACCCCAGGACAGTTCTCAAGAGACCCAGTACTTC
CASSPQDSSQETQYF
>TRBV2|-|-|TRBJ1-4
TGTGCCAGCAGTGAAGCGCGGGTTTCTGAAAAACTGTTTTTT
CASSEARVSEKLFF
>TRBV6-5|-|-|TRBJ1-2
TGTGCCAGCACCGCAGGGGACCGCGGCTATGGCTACACCTTC
CASTAGDRGYGYTF
>TRBV7-8|once|-|TRBJ2-1
TGTGCCAGCAGCAGAAAGGGAGACCGAGAGCAGTTCTTC
CASSRKGDREQFF
>TRBV28|-|-|TRBJ1-2
TGTGCCAGCAGGCGGTCGGGACTCTATGGCTACACCTTC
CASRRSGLYGYTF
>TRBV7-2|-|-|TRBJ2-1
TGTGCCAGCAGCTTAGGCCCCGCGGATGAGCAGTTCTTC
CASSLGPADEQFF
>TRBV6-1|-|-|TRBJ1-2
TGTGCCAGCAGTGAAATGGCGGACCCATCTAACTATGGCTACACCTTC
CASSEMADPSNYGYTF
>TRBV10-1|-|TRBD1|TRBJ2-7
TGCGCCAGCAGTGACGGACAGGGTGGAAGCTCCTACGAGCAGTACTTC
CASSDGQGGSSYEQYF
>TRBV5-5|once|-|TRBJ2-7
TGTGCCAGCAGCTTGGAGGCAGGGGCGCGTTACGAGCAGTACTTC
CASSLEAGARYEQYF
>TRBV28|-|-|TRBJ2-3
TGTGCCAGCAGTTCCCCCACAGACTACACAGATACGCAGTATTTT
CASSSPTDYTDTQYF
>TRBV5-1|once|-|TRBJ1-4
TGCGCCAGCAGCTACACGGAGGGTCAAAAACTGTTTTTT
CASSYTEGQKLFF
>TRBV7-8|-|TRBD1|TRBJ1-5
TGTGCCAGCAGCCAGGGACAGGGAAACCAGCCCCAGCATTTT
CASSQGQGNQPQHF
>TRBV5-5|-|TRBD1|TRBJ1-5
TGTGCCAGCCGAAGGGACAGTGCGGATCAGCCCCAGCATTTT
CASRRDSADQPQHF
>TRBV5-1|-|TRBD1|TRBJ2-2
TGCGCCACCCAGACAGGGAGTGGCACCGGGGAGCTGTTTTTT
CATQTGSGTGELFF
>TRBV28|-|-|TRBJ1-5
TGTGCCAGCAGACATCGTCGGGGCAGCAATCAGCCCCAGCATTTT
CASRHRRGSNQPQHF
>TRBV18|-|-|TRBJ2-5
TGTGCCAGCTCACCCAACCAGGGTCGGGAGACCCAGTACTTC
CASSPNQGRETQYF
>TRBV18|-|-|TRBJ1-6
TGTGCCAGCTCACGGGGTAATAATTCACCCCTCCACTTT
CASSRGNNSPLHF
>TRBV5-1|-|-|TRBJ2-1
TGCGCCAGCAGCTCCCGGGTCCGGGGCAATGAGCAGTTCTTC
CASSSRVRGNEQFF
>TRBV30|-|-|TRBJ1-1
TGTGCCTGGAGTGTACTAGGGGAAAGGGAGACTGAAGCTTTCTTT
CAWSVLGERETEAFF
>TRBV9|few|-|TRBJ2-5
TGTGCCAGCAGCGTAGCGAGGAGCGAGACCCAGTACTTC
CASSVARSETQYF
>TRBV10-1|-|-|TRBJ1-3
TGCGCCAGCAACCCAAACCCCAGGGTCTCTGGAAACACCATATATTTT
CASNPNPRVSGNTIYF
>TRBV5-1|-|TRBD2|TRBJ2-2
TGCGCCAGCAGCTTGGCACCGGGACTAGCGGGCGCGCGGGGCACCGGGGAGCTGTTTTTT
CASSLAPGLAGARGTGELFF